These 9 T cell receptor beta chains originate from one sample sequenced in a study of CD8 T cells in Susac syndrome. A quantity of about 0.5 to 1 ug RNA underwent reverse transcription using random hexamers. TCRdb analysed the immunoSEQ multiplex PCR reads with MiXCR anew, one entry per CDR3 protein. The sample contains roughly 200,000 distinct CDR3 sequences, 90% to 95% of which appear only once. Sequenced input: CD4+ T cells from PBMCs. The receptors were gathered from a human donor with Susac syndrome.

The chain combines TRBV29-1 with TRBJ1-1; the match to TRBD1 covers 7 bases. The germline V gene encodes CDR1 SQVTM and CDR2 ANQGSEA. V was clipped by 4 bases and J by 1 base; unmatched bases: 3. The CDR3 sequence is 13 residues long. This chain's CDR3 is CSVGGDRNTEAFF. The CDR3 nucleotides are TGCAGCGTTGGGGGGGACAGGAACACTGAAGCTTTCTTT.

The rearrangement joins TRBV5-8 to TRBJ1-3; TRBD1 is a possible D gene (5 bases). Germline V CDR1 and CDR2: SGHTS, YDEGEE. The CDR3 contains 14 residues. Trimming cost V 0 bases and J 6 bases, with 10 bases left between them. In DNA form, the CDR3 reads TGTGCCAGCAGCTTGGGGGGCCCCCTAAACACCATATATTTT. This encodes CASSLGGPLNTIYF.

The chain carries TRBV12-3 or TRBV12-4 and TRBJ2-2, with 8 bases lining up with TRBD2. The CDR3 is 14 residues long. With 9 bases clipped from V and 2 bases from J, the junction kept 5 bases outside the gene matches. The CDR3 DNA is TGTGCCAGTATCGGACTAGCCAACACCGGGGAGCTGTTTTTT. Translating gives CASIGLANTGELFF.

The chain is built from TRBV18 and TRBJ2-1, with 9 bases lining up with TRBD2. Per the germline V gene, CDR1 is KGHSH and CDR2 is LQKENI. Losses at the gene ends were 0 bases for V and 1 base for J; bases not matched to a gene: 10. The CDR3 has 19 amino acids. Here the CDR3 reads CASSPPGLAALRSYNEQFF. CDR3 nucleotides: TGTGCCAGCTCACCACCGGGACTAGCTGCCTTGCGTTCCTACAATGAGCAGTTCTTC.

This clonotype was detected only once. The CDR3 protein is CASRPPLDRVDQPQHF. CDR3 nucleotides: TGTGCCAGCAGACCCCCCCTCGACAGGGTAGATCAGCCCCAGCATTTT. This chain uses TRBV28 with TRBJ1-5; 7 bases are a match to TRBD1. V trimming: 6 bases; J trimming: 5 bases; junction bases outside the gene matches: 13. The CDR3 contains 16 residues. CDR1 MDHEN and CDR2 SYDVKM come from the germline V gene.

This chain links TRBV5-4 with TRBJ1-1; tentative D call: TRBD1 (6 bases). Trimming took 1 base from V and 4 from J, leaving 11 bases between them. Germline V gene lookup returns CDR1 SGHNT and CDR2 YYREEE (reference sequence). The CDR3 is made up of 14 amino acids. CDR3 sequence reads: CASSLLRGVTEAFF. DNA for the CDR3: TGTGCCAGCAGCTTGCTCAGGGGAGTCACTGAAGCTTTCTTT.

CDR3 DNA: TGCAGTGCTCGTATAACAGGTTATGGCTACACCTTC. Its translation is CSARITGYGYTF. The chain combines TRBV20-1 with TRBJ1-2; possibly TRBD1 for D (5 bases). The CDR3 covers 12 residues. Germline values: CDR1 DFQATT, CDR2 SNEGSKA (reference sequence). Trimming removed 5 bases from V and 5 bases from J, with 12 bases in between.

The rearrangement links TRBV29-1 to TRBJ2-1, with TRBD1 matching 8 bases. The CDR3 runs 14 residues. Germline CDR1 reads SQVTM; CDR2 reads ANQGSEA. Trimming took 3 bases from V and 2 from J; bases not matched to a gene: 3. The CDR3 reads CSVDRGQAYNEQFF. The DNA of the CDR3 is TGCAGCGTTGATCGGGGACAGGCCTACAATGAGCAGTTCTTC.

This chain connects TRBV30 to TRBJ2-3; D is unresolved. This CDR3 has 12 amino acids. Germline CDR1 is GTSNPN and CDR2 is SVGIG (reference sequence). V was shortened by 1 base and J by 6 bases, with 8 bases between the two germline ends. CDR3 coding DNA: TGTGCCTGGAGTGCATGGGGTGATACGCAGTATTTT. The encoded protein is CAWSAWGDTQYF.